The clone carrying this TCR beta chain has more than one count but fewer than ten. Its target is unknown. The data were taken from a study of breast tumors, draining lymph nodes, adjacent tissues. Overall study results and limits: Tumor and nontumor repertoires were significantly more similar in luminal-like than in basal-like breast cancer. The lymph node origin of tumor T cells was framed as consistent with a hypothesis, not demonstrated. Tumors had less TCR diversity than lymph nodes, more than nontumor tissue.

Breast cancer patients provided tissue from their axillary draining lymph nodes. This CDR3 region has 16 residues. J was trimmed by 10 bases and V by 3 bases; bases with no gene match: 7. TCRdb processed the multiplex PCR reads anew with MiXCR; each CDR3 protein has one entry. The repertoire has about 150,000 distinct CDR3 sequences, approximately 20% of them found once; the top ten carry more than 2.5%. The chain employs TRBV12-3 or TRBV12-4 and TRBJ2-1, with 15 bases identical to TRBD2. Material: axillary lymph node tissue. This TCR derives from a female donor with breast cancer. Some clones in this sample may be carry-over from other donors' samples. The chain's CDR3 is CASSFLGGTSGREQFF. The DNA for the CDR3 is TGTGCCAGCAGTTTCCTGGGGGGGACTAGCGGGAGGGAGCAGTTCTTC.